This TCR beta chain was sequenced during a study of blood T cell repertoires in COVID-19. Data came from immunoSEQ multiplex PCR; TCRdb stores just in-frame clones and leaves some out. The top ten hold approximately 2.4% of the sample, which has about 270,000 clones, just over 90% seen once. The germline V gene has CDR1 SQVTM and CDR2 ANQGSEA. The trim removed 8 bases at V and 9 bases at J, leaving 7 bases unmatched. This CDR3 comprises 11 residues. The sequenced material came from PBMCs or T cells enriched from blood (not recorded which). This chain joins TRBV29-1 and TRBJ2-4; 7 bases match TRBD1. The sequence derives from a woman between 40 and 50 years old with acute COVID-19. CDR3 nucleotides: TGCAGCACACGACAGGGAGTCATTCAGTACTTC. It yields the protein CSTRQGVIQYF.